This TCR beta chain was obtained from a study of blood T cell repertoires in COVID-19. In the study's own analysis: Amplification from reference gene primers served as the basis for estimated nucleated cell counts. TCRdb's copy holds only in-frame clones and misses some; the assay was immunoSEQ multiplex PCR. The D gene and trimming were derived from the DNA, and the V and J assignments and clone size from that table. The repertoire holds 250,000 to 350,000 clones, with about 89% as singletons. The V gene lost 4 bases and the J gene lost 9 bases, with 14 bases spanning the gap. Germline V CDR1 and CDR2: SGDLS, YYNGEE. The CDR3 has 14 residues.

The sequencing input was peripheral blood. The genes are TRBV9 and TRBJ1-6; TRBD1 might be the D (6 bases). The receptor comes from a woman between 40 and 50 years old who had recovered from COVID-19. CDR3 region: CASSPGEGSSPLHF. Here the CDR3 DNA reads TGTGCCAGCAGCCCAGGGGAGGGGTCTTCACCCCTCCACTTT.